One sample yielded the 18 T cell receptor beta chains listed below, sequenced in a study of blood T cell repertoires in COVID-19. Libraries were prepared by immunoSEQ multiplex PCR; TCRdb keeps only in-frame clonotypes and omits some of them. The sample lists approximately 150,000 clones; over 65% were seen once. The sequenced material came from peripheral blood. Every receptor here comes from a man between 50 and 59 years old with acute or convalescent COVID-19.

The genes are TRBV30 and TRBJ1-1; a weak D match, TRBD1 (6 bases). The CDR3 sequence is 13 residues long. Germline V gene data show CDR1 as GTSNPN and CDR2 as SVGIG (reference sequence). V was trimmed by 0 bases and J by 6 bases, leaving 11 bases between them. This chain's CDR3 is CAWSVRRGPEAFF. CDR3 DNA sequence: TGTGCCTGGAGTGTACGGCGGGGGCCTGAAGCTTTCTTT.

The chain joins TRBV30 to TRBJ1-3; 8 bases map to TRBD1. This CDR3 region has 15 residues. V lost 2 bases and J lost 4; bases outside the gene matches: 7. CDR1 and CDR2 (germline): GTSNPN, SVGIG (reference sequence). DNA for the CDR3: TGTGCCTGGAGTTTAAACAGGGGGGTAGGAAACACCATATATTTT. The encoded protein is CAWSLNRGVGNTIYF.

V is TRBV30 and J is TRBJ2-3, with D maybe TRBD1 (6 bases). V gave up 4 bases and J gave up 3 bases, with 11 bases separating them. Germline V lookup: CDR1 GTSNPN, CDR2 SVGIG (reference sequence). The CDR3 length is 13 residues. Written as DNA, the CDR3 is TGTGCCTGGAATCAGGGGCGGACAGATACGCAGTATTTT. Translation gives CAWNQGRTDTQYF.

The chain carries TRBV19 and TRBJ1-2, with 12 bases that match TRBD1. The CDR3 is 16 amino acids. Germline values: CDR1 LNHDA, CDR2 SQIVND (reference sequence). With 5 bases clipped from V and 4 bases from J, the junction kept 8 bases outside the gene matches. This CDR3 is CASSPPPGQGAYGYTF. CDR3 bases: TGTGCCAGTAGTCCCCCTCCGGGACAGGGGGCCTATGGCTACACCTTC.

V gene TRBV6-5 combines with J gene TRBJ1-3; 7 bases are shared with TRBD1. The CDR3 has 13 residues. V was pared by 2 bases and J by 7 bases, with 2 bases of the junction left unmatched. Germline V gene lookup returns CDR1 MNHEY and CDR2 SVGAGI. Here the CDR3 DNA reads TGTGCCAGCAGTTACGACAGGGAGAACACCATATATTTT. This gives the protein CASSYDRENTIYF.

The chain carries TRBV7-6 and TRBJ1-6; no clear D gene. Trimming stripped 5 bases from V and 7 bases from J, with 18 bases between. Germline CDR1 reads SGHVS; CDR2 reads FNYEAQ. The CDR3 is 16 residues long. CDR3 amino acids: CASSRGMGGINSPLHF. The CDR3 DNA sequence: TGTGCCAGCAGCCGCGGGATGGGCGGGATAAATTCACCCCTCCACTTT.

The gene calls are TRBV28 and TRBJ1-3; no clear D gene. Germline assignment: CDR1 MDHEN and CDR2 SYDVKM. Trimming left V 2 bases short and J 2 bases short, with 7 bases between. CDR3 length: 14 residues. CDR3 coding DNA: TGTGCCAGCAGTTTACCGGGAACTGGAAACACCATATATTTT. It codes for CASSLPGTGNTIYF.

This chain joins TRBV12-3 or TRBV12-4 and TRBJ2-1; possible D gene TRBD2, 6 bases. The ends were cut back, 5 bases at V and 10 bases at J, with 12 bases in the middle. The CDR3 length is 12 residues. The DNA for the CDR3 is TGTGCCAGCAGTCCCACTCGGGGGGAGCAGTTCTTC. Its protein product is CASSPTRGEQFF.

The chain carries TRBV7-2 and TRBJ1-3; a possible D gene is TRBD1 (5 bases). Germline V CDR1 and CDR2: SGHTA, FQGNSA. The V and J ends lost 5 bases and 3 bases respectively, with 11 bases between them. This CDR3 contains 14 residues. The CDR3 DNA reads TGTGCCAGCAGCCCCCAGGGTGGTGGAAACACCATATATTTT. Its translation is CASSPQGGGNTIYF. Combining the CDR3 with reference TRBV7-2 and TRBJ1-3 gives the whole variable domain GAGVSQSPSNKVTEKGKDVELRCDPISGHTALYWYRQSLGQGLEFLIYFQGNSAPDKSGLPSDRFSAERTGGSVSTLTIQRTQQEDSAVYLCASSPQGGGNTIYFGEGSWLTVV.

The rearrangement links TRBV10-1 to TRBJ1-2, with TRBD1 as a possible D gene (6 bases). Deletions cut 3 bases from V and 2 bases from J, with 16 bases between. Germline lookup yields CDR1 WNHNN and CDR2 SYGVQD (reference sequence). The CDR3 has 16 amino acids. The CDR3 DNA sequence: TGCGCCAGCAGTGAATGGGGGCGATGGGCGAACTATGGCTACACCTTC. This sequence encodes CASSEWGRWANYGYTF.

The gene calls are TRBV5-5 and TRBJ2-7, with 9 nucleotides matching TRBD1. The CDR3 has 15 residues. Germline CDR1 and CDR2: SGHKS and YYEKEE (reference sequence). The V and J ends lost 2 bases and 5 bases, in that order; junction bases with no gene match: 8. CDR3 protein: CASSFTGQGLHEQYV. For the CDR3, the DNA is TGTGCCAGCAGCTTTACCGGACAGGGGTTACACGAGCAGTACGTC.

The V and J genes are TRBV5-6 and TRBJ1-3, with D tentatively TRBD1 (6 bases). Germline-derived CDR1 and CDR2 are SGHDT and YYEEEE. The V gene lost 2 bases and the J gene lost 0 bases, with 15 bases spanning the gap. The CDR3 runs to 17 residues. The CDR3 protein is CASSFLDRTSSGNTIYF. DNA of the CDR3: TGTGCCAGCAGCTTCTTAGACAGGACGAGCTCTGGAAACACCATATATTTT. Variable domain in full (rest from reference TRBV5-6 and TRBJ1-3): DAGVTQSPTHLIKTRGQQVTLRCSPKSGHDTVSWYQQALGQGPQFIFQYYEEEERQRGNFPDRFSGHQFPNYSSELNVNALLLGDSALYLCASSFLDRTSSGNTIYFGEGSWLTVV.

This chain links TRBV30 with TRBJ2-7; tentative D call: TRBD2 (6 bases). V dropped 0 bases and J dropped 4 bases, with 16 bases sitting between them. The CDR3 is 15 residues long. Germline assignment: CDR1 GTSNPN and CDR2 SVGIG (reference sequence). Here the CDR3 reads CAWSVLGSGTYEQYF. The CDR3 DNA is TGTGCCTGGAGTGTACTTGGTAGCGGAACTTACGAGCAGTACTTC. The full variable domain, with the rest looked up from reference TRBV30 and TRBJ2-7, is SQTIHQWPATLVQPVGSPLSLECTVEGTSNPNLYWYRQAAGRGLQLLFYSVGIGQISSEVPQNLSASRPQDRQFILSSKKLLLSDSGFYLCAWSVLGSGTYEQYFGPGTRLTVT.

This clone was recorded once. This chain links TRBV5-8 with TRBJ1-5; the D is unclear. V lost 2 bases and J lost 0, with 9 bases in between. The CDR3 covers 15 residues. Germline assignment: CDR1 SGHTS and CDR2 YDEGEE. CDR3: CASSFTDLSNQPQHF. CDR3 DNA sequence: TGTGCCAGCAGCTTCACAGATCTTAGCAATCAGCCCCAGCATTTT.

The V call is TRBV11-2, the J call TRBJ2-1; possible D gene TRBD1, 6 bases. CDR3 length equals 14 residues. V dropped 6 bases and J dropped 6 bases, with 15 bases sitting between them. Per the germline V gene, CDR1 is SGHAT and CDR2 is FQNNGV. CDR3 bases: TGTGCCAGCAGACCAAGACAGGAGACCAATGAGCAGTTCTTC. Protein: CASRPRQETNEQFF. The full variable domain, with the rest looked up from reference TRBV11-2 and TRBJ2-1, is EAGVAQSPRYKIIEKRQSVAFWCNPISGHATLYWYQQILGQGPKLLIQFQNNGVVDDSQLPKDRFSAERLKGVDSTLKIQPAKLEDSAVYLCASRPRQETNEQFFGPGTRLTVL.

This clone was observed a few times. The chain links TRBV9 to TRBJ1-1; TRBD1 matches 11 bases. V lost 4 bases, J lost 10 bases, and 9 bases stayed unmatched. CDR3 length: 14 residues. Looked up from germline, CDR1 is SGDLS and CDR2 is YYNGEE. This CDR3 is CASSRIGQGAPAFF. In nucleotides, the CDR3 is TGTGCCAGCAGCCGCATAGGACAGGGGGCACCAGCTTTCTTT.

CDR3 sequence: CASGLVAGGSNQPQHF. Written as DNA, the CDR3 is TGTGCTAGTGGTTTGGTGGCGGGGGGCAGCAATCAGCCCCAGCATTTT. The chain joins TRBV12-5 to TRBJ1-5, with TRBD1 as a possible D gene (6 bases). V was shortened by 0 bases and J by 1 base, with 10 bases between the two germline ends. The CDR3 has 16 amino acids. Germline V gene data show CDR1 as LGHNT and CDR2 as FRNRAP.

The rearrangement links TRBV6-5 to TRBJ1-1, with TRBD1 matching 9 bases. The length of the CDR3 is 14 residues. V shed 5 bases, J shed 4 bases, and the junction held 5 bases outside the gene matches. Germline loops: CDR1 MNHEY, CDR2 SVGAGI. The DNA for the CDR3 is TGTGCCAGCAGTCGTCGACAGGGGGGCACTGAAGCTTTCTTT. This encodes CASSRRQGGTEAFF.